The present entry profiles one T cell receptor (beta chain) with its context. Its matching antigen is unknown. This clone may be a read error of a much larger clone one base away. This sample is drawn from a study of blood T cells in healthy people across ages. General study results and limits: Observed TCR beta diversity showed a strong correlation with the percentage of naive T cells as measured by flow cytometry. PBMCs that were unsorted prevented a conclusive naive versus antigen-experienced comparison. Across the age range, TCR beta diversity per million T cells fell in a roughly linear way. Possibly, changes in expanded clonotypes were confounded because donor CMV status was unknown.

Combining a sample-barcoded 5' primer with a J-beta primer mix, a second PCR ran for about 7 to 11 cycles. TCRdb fed the 5' RACE reads into MiXCR, producing one record per CDR3 protein. The data show about 1.4 million distinct CDR3 sequences, around 59% seen once. The ends were cut back, 5 bases at V and 4 bases at J, with 14 bases in the middle. This CDR3 is 14 amino acids long. The sequenced material came from blood. This chain joins TRBV12-3 or TRBV12-4 and TRBJ2-5; D might be TRBD1 (5 bases). The receptor was isolated from a man younger than 35 in good health. In DNA form, the CDR3 reads TGTGCCAGCAGTGTAGGGGCAGTCAGAGAGACCCAGTACTTC. Protein product: CASSVGAVRETQYF.